Below are 20 T cell receptor beta chains sequenced from a single sample in a study of response to subunit inactivated influenza vaccine. TCRdb re-analysed the RT-PCR reads in MiXCR, keeping a single row per CDR3 protein. The sample yields 630,000 or so distinct CDR3 sequences, around 16% seen once. Sequencing was performed on PBMCs from blood, taken approximately 13 days after vaccination. These receptors came from a man aged 50-59 years who received an inactivated influenza vaccine.

This clonotype was counted many times. V and J are TRBV10-1 and TRBJ2-2, with 11 bases lining up with TRBD2. The CDR3 totals 18 residues. In germline, CDR1 is WNHNN, CDR2 SYGVQD (reference sequence). The trim removed 5 bases at V and 7 bases at J, leaving 15 bases unmatched. The CDR3 region has the DNA TGCGCCAGCAGTTACTCCGTACTAGCGGGGGTTACCATCGGGGAGCTGTTTTTT. This sequence encodes CASSYSVLAGVTIGELFF.

The chain joins TRBV5-1 to TRBJ2-2; 7 nucleotides align to TRBD1. The CDR3 has 14 amino acids. CDR1 is SGHRS, CDR2 YFSETQ, per germline. The trim removed 3 bases at V and 2 bases at J, leaving 1 base unmatched. The CDR3 protein is CASSWDSNTGELFF. The DNA of the CDR3 is TGCGCCAGCAGCTGGGACAGTAACACCGGGGAGCTGTTTTTT.

This clonotype was detected a few times. The DNA for the CDR3 is TGTGCCAGCACCCTAGGAGGGGGCGGACAGCCCCAGCATTTT. This codes for CASTLGGGGQPQHF. The chain joins TRBV13 to TRBJ1-5; TRBD1 agrees at 7 bases. The CDR3 totals 14 residues. V was clipped by 7 bases and J by 7 bases; unmatched bases: 10. The germline CDR1 and CDR2 sequences are PRHDT and FYEKMQ (reference sequence).

This clonotype was recorded a few times. The gene calls are TRBV7-2 and TRBJ2-3; 9 bases agree with TRBD1. V dropped 5 bases and J dropped 1; count of bases not matched to a gene: 4. The CDR3 is made up of 15 amino acids. Germline V lookup: CDR1 SGHTA, CDR2 FQGNSA. CDR3 nucleotide sequence: TGTGCCAGCAGCAGCCACAGGGGGCGCACAGATACGCAGTATTTT. Translated: CASSSHRGRTDTQYF.

This clonotype showed up just a few times. The chain combines TRBV12-3 or TRBV12-4 with TRBJ2-2; D uncertain. The CDR3 has 15 residues. V lost 2 bases to trimming and J lost 2 bases, with 9 bases between them. CDR3 protein: CASSLQSFNTGELFF. CDR3 bases: TGTGCCAGCAGTTTACAGTCCTTTAACACCGGGGAGCTGTTTTTT.

The chain recombines TRBV2 with TRBJ1-1; 7 bases match TRBD1. V shed 0 bases, J shed 0 bases, and the junction held 1 base outside the gene matches. The germline V gene encodes CDR1 SNHLY and CDR2 FYNNEI. This CDR3 has 15 amino acids. The CDR3 reads CASSEATGLNTEAFF. CDR3 DNA: TGTGCCAGCAGTGAAGCGACAGGGTTGAACACTGAAGCTTTCTTT.

V is TRBV20-1 and J is TRBJ2-1; tentative D call: TRBD1 (5 bases). V was clipped by 1 base and J by 7 bases, with 11 bases between them. The CDR3 sequence is 13 residues long. Germline V gene lookup returns CDR1 DFQATT and CDR2 SNEGSKA (reference sequence). The CDR3 here is CSARAGSENEQFF. In DNA form, the CDR3 reads TGCAGTGCTAGAGCAGGGTCGGAGAATGAGCAGTTCTTC.

The V call is TRBV5-1, the J call TRBJ2-4; possibly TRBD2 for D (6 bases). V dropped 5 bases and J dropped 8 bases, with 17 bases sitting between them. This CDR3 has 14 residues. Germline lookup yields CDR1 SGHRS and CDR2 YFSETQ. CDR3 sequence: CASRPTSSGDIQYF. For the CDR3, the DNA is TGCGCCAGCAGACCCACTAGCTCGGGCGACATTCAGTACTTC.

This chain joins TRBV6-2 or TRBV6-3 and TRBJ1-1; TRBD1 matches 7 bases. Germline V gene sequence: CDR1 MNHEY, CDR2 SVGEGT. Trimming took 3 bases from V and 1 from J; bases not matched to a gene: 5. The CDR3 has 15 amino acids. CDR3 residues: CASSYLWTGNTEAFF. DNA of the CDR3: TGTGCCAGCAGTTATTTGTGGACAGGGAACACTGAAGCTTTCTTT.

This clonotype appeared many times. This sequence joins TRBV7-9 and TRBJ2-7, with D hard to call. CDR3 length: 13 residues. Germline CDR1 reads SEHNR; CDR2 reads FQNEAQ (reference sequence). V was cut by 0 bases and J by 6 bases, with 9 bases left in between. The DNA of the CDR3 is TGTGCCAGCAGCTTAGCGGAAGGGTTCGAGCAGTACTTC. Translating gives CASSLAEGFEQYF.

The chain is built from TRBV6-1 and TRBJ2-7; 12 nucleotides line up with TRBD2. Germline-derived CDR1 and CDR2 are MNHNS and SASEGT. V shed 6 bases and J 3 bases; nucleotides not matched to a gene: 9. CDR3 length equals 16 residues. CDR3 protein: CASSPAGLAGIYEQYF. The DNA of the CDR3 is TGTGCCAGCAGCCCAGCAGGACTAGCGGGGATCTACGAGCAGTACTTC.

The chain has TRBV7-8 and TRBJ2-3, with 7 bases matching TRBD2. The V gene end was trimmed by 2 bases and the J gene end by 3 bases; junction bases not matched to a gene: 8. The CDR3 consists of 16 residues. Germline CDR1 reads SGHVS; CDR2 reads FQNEAQ. CDR3 nucleotide sequence: TGTGCCAGCAGCTTAAGGCTAACTAGCGTGACAGATACGCAGTATTTT. Translated, it gives CASSLRLTSVTDTQYF.

This sequence joins TRBV4-3 and TRBJ2-7, with D uncertain. Looked up from germline, CDR1 is LGHNA and CDR2 is YSLEER. The CDR3 contains 14 residues. V lost 4 bases and J 1 base, leaving 11 bases between the germline ends. The DNA of the CDR3 is TGCGCCAGCAGCCGGCAAGCGACGTCCTACGAGCAGTACTTC. Translation: CASSRQATSYEQYF.

This clonotype was counted at least ten times. The chain is built from TRBV29-1 and TRBJ2-7, with 10 bases fitting TRBD1. Germline CDR1 and CDR2: SQVTM and ANQGSEA. V was pared by 6 bases and J by 2 bases, with 10 bases of the junction left unmatched. CDR3 length: 15 amino acids. The CDR3 is CSVEGRTGGTYEQYF. The CDR3, as DNA: TGCAGCGTCGAGGGTCGGACAGGGGGGACCTACGAGCAGTACTTC.

This clonotype was found a few times. This rearrangement joins TRBV25-1 to TRBJ2-1, with a possible D match to TRBD2 (5 bases). CDR1 is MGHDK and CDR2 is SYGVNS in the germline V gene. V was cut by 0 bases and J by 7 bases, with 16 bases left in between. CDR3 length: 16 residues. The CDR3 sequence: CASSEYLSTGRNEQFF. The CDR3 DNA reads as TGTGCCAGCAGTGAATATCTATCGACGGGAAGGAATGAGCAGTTCTTC.

This clonotype turned up a few times. The rearrangement uses TRBV20-1 and TRBJ2-3; D might be TRBD2 (5 bases). The CDR3 is 12 residues long. The germline V gene encodes CDR1 DFQATT and CDR2 SNEGSKA (reference sequence). Trimming left V 4 bases short and J 4 bases short, with 9 bases between. CDR3 in DNA: TGCAGTGCTAAAGAGGGTGCAGATACGCAGTATTTT. Encoded protein: CSAKEGADTQYF.

The CDR3 spells CASKPGTSQETQYF. The CDR3 DNA sequence: TGTGCCAGCAAGCCCGGGACGTCTCAAGAGACCCAGTACTTC. The V gene is TRBV3-1, the J gene TRBJ2-5; TRBD1 or TRBD2 may be the D gene (5 bases each). Germline CDR1 LGHDT, CDR2 YNNKEL (reference sequence). V was trimmed by 7 bases and J by 2 bases, leaving 14 bases between them. This CDR3 contains 14 residues.

This clonotype was seen only a few times. This chain joins TRBV29-1 and TRBJ2-1, with D perhaps TRBD2 (6 bases). This CDR3 has 14 residues. Trimming removed 6 bases at V and 8 bases at J, with 20 bases between. Germline assignment: CDR1 SQVTM and CDR2 ANQGSEA. CDR3 in DNA: TGCAGCGTGGGTTTGGGAGTCTTAGCGGATGAGCAGTTCTTC. This translates into CSVGLGVLADEQFF.

The genes are TRBV3-1 and TRBJ1-5; 9 bases line up with TRBD1. This CDR3 spans 15 amino acids. CDR1 and CDR2 (germline): LGHDT, YNNKEL (reference sequence). With 10 bases clipped from V and 4 bases from J, the junction kept 11 bases outside the gene matches. CDR3 sequence (DNA): TGTGCCACCTCCGTCGGGACAGGGAGGAATCAGCCCCAGCATTTT. It is translated as CATSVGTGRNQPQHF.

The sample holds a few counts of this clonotype. The chain is built from TRBV3-1 and TRBJ2-1; TRBD2 is a possible D gene (5 bases). V shed 3 bases and J shed 6 bases, with 24 bases lying between them. CDR3 size: 18 residues. Germline V gene data show CDR1 as LGHDT and CDR2 as YNNKEL (reference sequence). CDR3 in amino acids: CASSHPVSRTAKGNEQFF. CDR3 nucleotide sequence: TGTGCCAGCAGCCACCCAGTGTCCAGGACTGCGAAGGGCAATGAGCAGTTCTTC.